In this sample, the clone carrying this T cell receptor beta chain turned up many times. This entry is derived from a study of neurological immune-mediated disorders. Germline V gene sequence: CDR1 DFQATT, CDR2 SNEGSKA (reference sequence). This CDR3 comprises 15 residues. V was cut by 6 bases and J by 2 bases, with 16 bases left in between. TCRdb redid the calling of the 5' RACE reads with MiXCR, one entry per CDR3 protein. The data hold about 82,000 distinct CDR3 sequences, with 2.6% observed a single time. The origin of this receptor is a woman in her 30s with multiple sclerosis. The rearrangement links TRBV20-1 to TRBJ2-2; D gene uncertain. Sequenced material: PBMCs. CDR3 loop: CSAANLLINTGELFF. In nucleotides, the CDR3 is TGCAGTGCCGCAAACCTTCTCATAAACACCGGGGAGCTGTTTTTT.